Sequencing of this TCR beta chain was carried out in a study of immune evolution from preneoplasia to lung adenocarcinoma. Study-wide background: HLA loss of heterozygosity: 5.5% to 8.5% AIS, over 12% MIA, approximately 35% ADC, none AAH.

CDR1 SNHLY and CDR2 FYNNEI come from the germline V gene. The CDR3 contains 17 residues. Trimming stripped 7 bases from V and 0 bases from J, with 16 bases between. Study findings and constraints: Highest clonality occurred in KRAS-mutant, not EGFR-mutant or double wild-type, nodules.

Generated by immunoSEQ multiplex PCR, the TCRdb table keeps only in-frame clones and is missing some. The sample shows about 9,000 clones, 77% of them seen only once. Notes on this clone: Its antigen is unknown.

J is TRBJ2-6 and V is TRBV2; D not certain. Sequencing was done on a sample of FFPE lung adenocarcinoma in situ tissue. The sequence was collected from a person aged 60 to 80 with lung adenocarcinoma. The CDR3 nucleotides are TGTGCCAGCACCATCCGGGCGGCAAGCTCTGGGGCCAACGTCCTGACTTTC. This sequence encodes CASTIRAASSGANVLTF.